This T cell receptor beta chain is drawn from a study of CD8+CD57+ T cells in acquired aplastic anemia. Study overall: On average, sorted CD4+ and CD8+ cells gave approximately 3 ug of DNA.

In its sample, this clonotype was seen many times. Its antigen is currently unknown. The TCR beta profiling, which covered VDJ combination and CDR3 sequence, was carried out using genomic DNA as the template. One entry per CDR3 protein, called by TCRdb with MiXCR from the reads. The sample contains about 400,000 distinct CDR3 sequences, 55% to 70% of which appear only once. Germline CDR1 MNHEY, CDR2 SVGAGI. CDR3 size: 15 residues. V was clipped by 6 bases and J by 5 bases; unmatched bases: 9. Study-wide results and caveats: Roughly 30 sequences, all CD8+ CDR3, were shared between patients and controls.

The sequencing sample was made of sorted CD4+, CD8+, or CD8+CD57+ T cells (not recorded which) from PBMCs. The origin of this receptor is a human donor in good health, serving as a control. This chain connects TRBV6-5 to TRBJ2-5; 10 bases align to TRBD1. The CDR3 sequence is CASRMDRGSPETQYF. For the CDR3, the DNA is TGTGCCAGCAGAATGGACAGGGGGTCTCCCGAGACCCAGTACTTC.